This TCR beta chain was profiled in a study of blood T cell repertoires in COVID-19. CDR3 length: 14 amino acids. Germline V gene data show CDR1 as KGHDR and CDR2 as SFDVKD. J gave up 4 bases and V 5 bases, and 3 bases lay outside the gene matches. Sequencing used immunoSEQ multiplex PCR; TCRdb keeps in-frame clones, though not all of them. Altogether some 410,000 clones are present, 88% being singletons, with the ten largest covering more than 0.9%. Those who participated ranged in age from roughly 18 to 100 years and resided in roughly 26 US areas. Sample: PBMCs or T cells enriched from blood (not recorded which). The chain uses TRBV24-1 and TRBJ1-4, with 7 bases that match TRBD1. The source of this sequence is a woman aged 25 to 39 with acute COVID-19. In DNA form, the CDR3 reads TGTGCCACCAGTGGGTCAGGGGGTAATGAAAAACTGTTTTTT. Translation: CATSGSGGNEKLFF.